This entry concerns a single TCR beta chain. Its target is unknown. This specimen belongs to a study of T cells in localized non-small cell lung cancer. General observations from the study: Appearances in adjacent lung were noted for a median 57 of the top 100 tumor clones.

TCRdb keeps only in-frame clones here, not all; method: immunoSEQ multiplex PCR. The table has 43,000 or so clones, 91% seen once; the top ten hold over 9.5%. The sequencing used PBMCs, collected before any cancer treatment. This sequence was found in a woman aged 35 to 75 with stage II lung adenocarcinoma.

CDR3 bases: TGTGCCAGCAGCTTCGACAGGGCAGATACGCAGTATTTT. Translation gives CASSFDRADTQYF. The chain employs TRBV7-2 and TRBJ2-3, with 7 bases lining up with TRBD1. The ends lost 3 bases at V and 4 bases at J; junction bases unmatched: 1. Per germline, CDR1 SGHTA and CDR2 FQGNSA. The CDR3 runs 13 residues.